The 15 T cell receptor beta chains presented below share a single source sample, sequenced in a study of siplizumab effects on memory and regulatory T cells. Some clones are missing from TCRdb's copy, which holds only in-frame ones; the method was immunoSEQ multiplex PCR. In the table there are roughly 100,000 clones, roughly 97% of which are singletons. The sequencing sample was made of naive CD4+ T cells sorted from blood. Source of these receptors: a human donor in good health.

This chain joins TRBV7-2 and TRBJ1-2; TRBD1 is a possible D gene (6 bases). Trimming took 2 bases from V and 9 from J, leaving 19 bases between them. The CDR3 runs 15 residues. The V gene's germline CDR1 is SGHTA and CDR2 FQGNSA. For the CDR3, the DNA is TGTGCCAGCAGCTTATCGTCGCAGGGGCCTTTGAGCTACACCTTC. This gives the protein CASSLSSQGPLSYTF.

The V and J genes are TRBV5-1 and TRBJ2-7; 8 positions match TRBD1. The CDR3 loop spans 15 amino acids. Per the germline V gene, CDR1 is SGHRS and CDR2 is YFSETQ. V shed 4 bases, J shed 0 bases, and the junction held 6 bases outside the gene matches. The CDR3 region has the DNA TGCGCCAGCAGCGGCACAGGGGGGAGCTCCTACGAGCAGTACTTC. It is translated as CASSGTGGSSYEQYF.

This chain joins TRBV27 and TRBJ1-1; no definite D call. Germline values: CDR1 MNHEY, CDR2 SMNVEV (reference sequence). This CDR3 region has 14 residues. With 4 bases removed from V and 4 bases from J, the gap between germline ends came to 13 bases. CDR3 loop: CASSSSWGPTEAFF. CDR3 nucleotide sequence: TGTGCCAGCAGTTCATCATGGGGTCCCACTGAAGCTTTCTTT.

V and J are TRBV7-2 and TRBJ2-3; 7 nucleotides align to TRBD1. The germline V gene has CDR1 SGHTA and CDR2 FQGNSA. Losses at the gene ends were 6 bases for V and 3 bases for J; bases not matched to a gene: 9. The CDR3 sequence is 15 residues long. The CDR3 DNA sequence: TGTGCCAGCAGTCCCCAACGGACAGGAACAGATACGCAGTATTTT. It yields the protein CASSPQRTGTDTQYF.

This clone is a singleton in its sample. The rearrangement links TRBV7-2 to TRBJ2-3; a possible D gene is TRBD2 (7 bases). Germline V gene sequence: CDR1 SGHTA, CDR2 FQGNSA. V was shortened by 5 bases and J by 1 base, with 16 bases between the two germline ends. The CDR3 has 16 residues. CDR3 bases: TGTGCCAGCAGCCCGCTTGGGGGGGGCGGCACAGATACGCAGTATTTT. As protein: CASSPLGGGGTDTQYF.

The chain recombines TRBV7-9 with TRBJ1-5; D is unclear. The germline CDR1 and CDR2 sequences are SEHNR and FQNEAQ (reference sequence). Deletions cut 5 bases from V and 7 bases from J, with 9 bases between. The CDR3 covers 12 residues. The CDR3 here is CASSHRGQPQHF. The CDR3 DNA reads TGTGCCAGCAGCCACCGGGGACAGCCCCAGCATTTT.

J is TRBJ2-1 and V is TRBV7-2; D remains unclear. CDR1 is SGHTA and CDR2 is FQGNSA in the germline V gene. V lost 0 bases and J lost 6, with 6 bases in between. The CDR3 extends over 13 amino acids. The CDR3 region has the DNA TGTGCCAGCAGCTTAGCTCCGATCAATGAGCAGTTCTTC. Translation: CASSLAPINEQFF.

This clone was counted a single time. This chain connects TRBV7-2 to TRBJ2-7; D possibly corresponds to TRBD1 (5 bases). V was cut by 1 base and J by 0 bases, with 7 bases left in between. Per germline, CDR1 SGHTA and CDR2 FQGNSA. CDR3 length: 14 amino acids. The CDR3 DNA follows: TGTGCCAGCAGCTTAGACAGGAGCTCCTACGAGCAGTACTTC. Translated: CASSLDRSSYEQYF.

J is TRBJ1-2 and V is TRBV5-4, with a tentative D call TRBD1 (5 bases). The CDR3 has 15 residues. Trimming took off 4 bases at V and 1 base at J, with 14 bases between the two ends. CDR1 and CDR2 (germline): SGHNT, YYREEE (reference sequence). The CDR3 loop is CASSPSGTDNYGYTF. In DNA form, the CDR3 reads TGTGCCAGCAGCCCCTCCGGGACGGATAACTATGGCTACACCTTC.

This clone has just one count. The V and J genes are TRBV30 and TRBJ1-1; the D gene is possibly TRBD1 (6 bases). Trimming left V 4 bases short and J 7 bases short, with 19 bases between. The V gene's germline CDR1 is GTSNPN and CDR2 SVGIG (reference sequence). The CDR3 is 14 amino acids. Written as DNA, the CDR3 is TGTGCCTGGAACGTCGTGAGGGGGGCTAGTGAAGCTTTCTTT. Protein sequence: CAWNVVRGASEAFF.

This chain links TRBV6-5 with TRBJ1-2; D gene ambiguous. The length of the CDR3 is 14 residues. V was clipped by 0 bases and J by 8 bases, with 13 bases between them. Looked up from germline, CDR1 is MNHEY and CDR2 is SVGAGI. The CDR3 coding sequence is TGTGCCAGCAGTTACTCGTGGCAGTCGGGCGGCTACACCTTC. It specifies CASSYSWQSGGYTF.

The rearrangement uses TRBV7-9 and TRBJ2-1, with 11 bases matching TRBD2. This CDR3 is built from 12 residues. The trim removed 5 bases at V and 15 bases at J, leaving 6 bases unmatched. Germline lookup yields CDR1 SEHNR and CDR2 FQNEAQ (reference sequence). The CDR3 protein is CASSLALAGVFF. CDR3 in DNA: TGTGCCAGCAGCCTGGCACTAGCGGGGGTGTTCTTC.

The chain is built from TRBV18 and TRBJ2-3; the D call may be TRBD1 or TRBD2 (6 bases each). V gave up 2 bases and J gave up 0 bases, with 18 bases separating them. The germline CDR1 and CDR2 sequences are KGHSH and LQKENI. CDR3 size: 18 residues. CDR3 amino acids: CASSPFRPGATSTDTQYF. CDR3 sequence (DNA): TGTGCCAGCTCACCATTTAGGCCGGGGGCAACTAGCACAGATACGCAGTATTTT.

The chain combines TRBV10-2 with TRBJ1-1; D remains unclear. The CDR3 sequence is 11 residues long. V was pared by 4 bases and J by 7 bases, with 7 bases between. Germline values: CDR1 WSHSY, CDR2 SAAADI. The CDR3 DNA reads as TGCGCCAGCAGTGTCGCGAGTGAAGCTTTCTTT. This gives the protein CASSVASEAFF.

The V call is TRBV19, the J call TRBJ1-5, with unresolved D. This CDR3 comprises 15 residues. CDR1 and CDR2 (germline): LNHDA, SQIVND (reference sequence). V was cut by 1 base and J by 3 bases, with 10 bases left in between. CDR3 nucleotide sequence: TGTGCCAGTAGTATAGTGGGTCAGTTCAATCAGCCCCAGCATTTT. This gives the protein CASSIVGQFNQPQHF.